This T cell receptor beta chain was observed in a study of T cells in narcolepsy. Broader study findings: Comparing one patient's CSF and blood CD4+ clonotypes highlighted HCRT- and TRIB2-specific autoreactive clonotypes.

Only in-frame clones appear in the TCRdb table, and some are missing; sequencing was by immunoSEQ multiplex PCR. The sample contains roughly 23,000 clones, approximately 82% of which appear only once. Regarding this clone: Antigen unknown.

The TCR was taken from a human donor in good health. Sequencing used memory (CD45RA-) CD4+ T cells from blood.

CDR3 in amino acids: CASSVDGNYGYTF. Written as DNA, the CDR3 is TGTGCCAGCAGTGTCGACGGCAACTATGGCTACACCTTC. V usage is TRBV6-4 and J usage is TRBJ1-2; no clear D gene. The germline CDR1 and CDR2 sequences are MRHNA and SNTAGT. The CDR3 is 13 residues long. The ends were cut back, 4 bases at V and 2 bases at J, with 8 bases in the middle.